The rows below give T cell receptor beta chains drawn from one sample of a study of blood T cells in healthy people across ages. TCRdb independently ran MiXCR on the 5' RACE reads; one entry per CDR3 protein. The table lists about 1.4 million distinct CDR3 sequences, approximately 59% of them singletons. The sample consisted of blood. These receptor sequences come from a man between 18 and 29 years old in good health. The CDR3 runs from the conserved cysteine through the conserved F or W. Each record gives: V gene, D gene, J gene, clone size, CDR3 DNA, CDR3 protein. The D gene is left open where the match is weak. Not all rows give a size; the values are once, few, many and, for expanded clones, a class.

V gene: TRBV4-1
D gene: TRBD2
J gene: TRBJ2-1
clone size: few
CDR3 DNA: TGCGCCAGCAGCCAAGGTGGTAGCGGGGGGGTTGAGCAGTTCTTC
CDR3 protein: CASSQGGSGGVEQFF

V gene: TRBV12-3/TRBV12-4
D gene: -
J gene: TRBJ2-7
clone size: -
CDR3 DNA: TGTGCCAGCAGTTGGCTAGGGCTTTCCTACGAGCAGTACTTC
CDR3 protein: CASSWLGLSYEQYF

V gene: TRBV10-3
D gene: -
J gene: TRBJ1-2
clone size: few
CDR3 DNA: TGTGCCATCAGTGAGGTGACGGGAGGCTACACCTTC
CDR3 protein: CAISEVTGGYTF

V gene: TRBV15
D gene: TRBD1
J gene: TRBJ1-4
clone size: many
CDR3 DNA: TGTGCCACCAGCAGACCGGGACAGGGGATGGGGGAAAAACTGTTTTTT
CDR3 protein: CATSRPGQGMGEKLFF

V gene: TRBV7-2
D gene: TRBD2
J gene: TRBJ2-2
clone size: -
CDR3 DNA: TGTGCCAGCAGTCATCCAGGGTGGGGAGGGAGCACCGGGGAGCTGTTTTTT
CDR3 protein: CASSHPGWGGSTGELFF

V gene: TRBV10-3
D gene: TRBD2
J gene: TRBJ2-7
clone size: -
CDR3 DNA: TGTGCCATCAGTGATAGGACTAGCGGCCAGGGGGGCGAGCAGTACTTC
CDR3 protein: CAISDRTSGQGGEQYF

V gene: TRBV4-1
D gene: TRBD2
J gene: TRBJ2-7
clone size: -
CDR3 DNA: TGCGCCAGCAGCCAAGATGGTGGCGGGAGCCCCGAGCAGTACTTC
CDR3 protein: CASSQDGGGSPEQYF

V gene: TRBV29-1
D gene: -
J gene: TRBJ1-2
clone size: -
CDR3 DNA: TGCAGCTCTATGCAGGGACCTGAGGACTATGGCTACACCTTC
CDR3 protein: CSSMQGPEDYGYTF

V gene: TRBV12-3/TRBV12-4
D gene: -
J gene: TRBJ2-1
clone size: -
CDR3 DNA: TGTGCCAGCAGCTTTAGCGGATTGTACCAAGAGACCCAGTTCTTC
CDR3 protein: CASSFSGLYQETQFF

V gene: TRBV20-1
D gene: TRBD1
J gene: TRBJ1-3
clone size: -
CDR3 DNA: TGCAGTGCTGATAAACAGGGGGCTGGAAACACCATATATTTT
CDR3 protein: CSADKQGAGNTIYF

V gene: TRBV4-3
D gene: TRBD1
J gene: TRBJ2-7
clone size: few
CDR3 DNA: TGCGCCAGCAGCCAGGGACAGGGGTTCGACGAGCAGTACTTC
CDR3 protein: CASSQGQGFDEQYF

V gene: TRBV14
D gene: TRBD2
J gene: TRBJ2-1
clone size: -
CDR3 DNA: TGTGCCAGCAGCCTGACTAGCCATGAGCAGTTCTTC
CDR3 protein: CASSLTSHEQFF

V gene: TRBV6-2/TRBV6-3
D gene: TRBD2
J gene: TRBJ2-7
clone size: -
CDR3 DNA: TGTGCCAGCAGTCCTAGCGGGATCACTCCCTGCGAGCAGTACTTC
CDR3 protein: CASSPSGITPCEQYF